The clone carrying this T cell receptor (beta chain) was detected many times. Antigen specificity is unknown. The entry originates in a study of metastatic and nonmetastatic thyroid tumors. Across the whole study: Repertoires were compared across blood and tumor or nodule tissue from malignant and benign thyroid patients. Findings and limits, study-wide: The reported finding was significantly higher TCR beta diversity in malignant thyroid tumors relative to benign nodules, in blood and tumor.

The CDR3 spans 18 residues. Germline assignment: CDR1 MNHEY and CDR2 SMNVEV (reference sequence). The junction had 12 bases not matched to a gene; V was cut back by 5 bases and J by 6 bases. Every patient underwent thyroid surgery untreated. Original data processing: To classify distant metastasis in papillary thyroid cancer, a model was built from CDR3 differences across clinicopathological groups. TCRdb used MiXCR to call clones anew from the PCR reads. What appears here as the V and J calls and clone size reflects TCRdb's work, not the paper's. Of roughly 30,000 clones listed, approximately 15% are singletons.

The V gene is TRBV27, the J gene TRBJ2-2, with 13 bases that match TRBD2. The TCR originated in a female donor with papillary thyroid cancer or a benign thyroid nodule (not recorded which). Some clones in this sample may be carry-over from other donors' samples. The sequenced sample consisted of blood. The CDR3 sequence: CASSAVFLTSGRSGELFF. The CDR3 DNA reads TGTGCCAGCAGTGCCGTATTCCTGACTAGCGGGAGGTCCGGGGAGCTGTTTTTT.